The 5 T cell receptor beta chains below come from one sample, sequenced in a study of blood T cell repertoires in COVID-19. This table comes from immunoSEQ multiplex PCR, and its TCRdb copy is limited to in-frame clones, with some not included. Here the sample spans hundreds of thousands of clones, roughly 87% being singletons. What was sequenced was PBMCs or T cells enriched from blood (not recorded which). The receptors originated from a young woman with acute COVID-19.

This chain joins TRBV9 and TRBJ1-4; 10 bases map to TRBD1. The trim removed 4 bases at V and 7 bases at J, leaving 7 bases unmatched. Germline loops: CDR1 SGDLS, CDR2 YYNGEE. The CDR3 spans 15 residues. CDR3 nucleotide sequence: TGTGCCAGCAGCTCCGGCGGGACAGGGGTTGAAAAACTGTTTTTT. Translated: CASSSGGTGVEKLFF.

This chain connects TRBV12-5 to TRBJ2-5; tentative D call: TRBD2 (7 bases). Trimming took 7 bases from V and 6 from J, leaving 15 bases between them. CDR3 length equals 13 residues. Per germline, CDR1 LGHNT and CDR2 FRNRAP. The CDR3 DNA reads TGTGCTAGTGCCCTTGGGGGGGCGAAGACCCAGTACTTC. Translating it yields CASALGGAKTQYF.

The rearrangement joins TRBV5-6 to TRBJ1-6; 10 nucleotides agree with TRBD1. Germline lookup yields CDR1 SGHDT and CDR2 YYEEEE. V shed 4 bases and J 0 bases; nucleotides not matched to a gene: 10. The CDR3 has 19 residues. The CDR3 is CASSRTTGGLSSYNSPLHF. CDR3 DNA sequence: TGTGCCAGCAGCCGGACGACAGGGGGCCTTAGCTCCTATAATTCACCCCTCCACTTT.

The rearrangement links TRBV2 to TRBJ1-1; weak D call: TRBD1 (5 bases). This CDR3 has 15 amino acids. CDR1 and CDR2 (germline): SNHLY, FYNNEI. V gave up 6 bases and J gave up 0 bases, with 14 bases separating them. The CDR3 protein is CASRGGNWLNTEAFF. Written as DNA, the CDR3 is TGTGCCAGCAGGGGGGGTAACTGGTTGAACACTGAAGCTTTCTTT.

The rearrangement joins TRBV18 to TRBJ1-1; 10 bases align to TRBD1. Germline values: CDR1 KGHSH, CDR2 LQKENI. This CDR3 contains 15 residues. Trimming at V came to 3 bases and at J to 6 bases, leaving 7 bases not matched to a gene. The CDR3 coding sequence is TGTGCCAGCTCACCCCGACAGGGGGCAATCGCTGAAGCTTTCTTT. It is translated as CASSPRQGAIAEAFF.